Following are 11 T cell receptor beta chains from one sample sequenced in a study of blood T cells in healthy people across ages. It was with a sample-barcoded 5' primer and a J-beta primer mix that a second PCR of roughly 7 to 12 cycles was run. TCRdb ran MiXCR on the 5' RACE reads and lists one entry per CDR3 protein. The table has some 1,500,000 distinct CDR3 sequences, approximately 43% seen once. The sequenced material came from blood. Receptors originate from a woman between 18 and 29 years old in good health.

This clonotype was seen a few times. The rearrangement uses TRBV20-1 and TRBJ1-6, with D possibly matching TRBD1 (5 bases). V was shortened by 0 bases and J by 9 bases, with 15 bases between the two germline ends. Germline V lookup: CDR1 DFQATT, CDR2 SNEGSKA (reference sequence). The CDR3 extends over 15 amino acids. The CDR3 DNA sequence: TGCAGTGCTAGAGATAAGGGTTCGGGACTTTCACCCCTCCACTTT. It yields the protein CSARDKGSGLSPLHF.

This clonotype was seen only a few times. The CDR3 loop reads CASSPAPGQHYGYTF. The DNA for the CDR3 is TGCGCCAGCAGCCCAGCCCCCGGACAGCACTATGGCTACACCTTC. The J gene is TRBJ1-2, the V gene TRBV4-3; the D gene is possibly TRBD1 (6 bases). Trimming removed 4 bases from V and 3 bases from J, with 15 bases in between. This CDR3 has 15 amino acids. CDR1 and CDR2 (germline): LGHNA, YSLEER.

The V gene is TRBV5-6, the J gene TRBJ2-1; unclear D gene. The assigned J gene may be wrong: the sequence end matches TRBJ2-7 better. Germline CDR1 and CDR2: SGHDT and YYEEEE. This CDR3 spans 15 amino acids. The CDR3 loop reads CASSLLGPSYNEQYF. The CDR3 coding sequence is TGTGCCAGCAGCTTGTTGGGTCCTTCCTACAATGAGCAGTACTTC.

The gene calls are TRBV21-1 and TRBJ2-6. TRBV21-1 is a pseudogene segment. The CDR3 is 14 amino acids. The CDR3 reads CASSKKREANVLTF. CDR3 nucleotide sequence: TGTGCCAGCAGCAAAAAGCGCGAGGCCAACGTCCTGACTTTC.

This clonotype was picked up one time. A much larger clone differs by one base, so this may be a read error. The chain couples TRBV28 to TRBJ2-3; the D gene is possibly TRBD1 (5 bases). This CDR3 spans 17 amino acids. CDR1 is MDHEN and CDR2 is SYDVKM in the germline V gene. The CDR3 DNA reads as TGTGCCAGCAGTTCACAGCTCTCACCGACAAGCACAGGTACGCAGTATTTT. Encoded protein: CASSSQLSPTSTGTQYF.

This chain uses TRBV29-1 with TRBJ1-2; D is ambiguous. V was trimmed by 4 bases and J by 7 bases, leaving 16 bases between them. This CDR3 is built from 13 residues. Germline values: CDR1 SQVTM, CDR2 ANQGSEA. CDR3: CSVVSDLDFGYTF. The CDR3 DNA reads TGCAGCGTTGTATCGGATCTGGACTTTGGCTACACCTTC.

The chain links TRBV7-2 to TRBJ2-5, with D possibly TRBD1 on 7 matching bases. The J call may not be correct, given that the DNA end is closer to TRBJ2-7. The CDR3 contains 16 residues. Germline lookup yields CDR1 SGHTA and CDR2 FQGNSA. The CDR3 nucleotides read TGTGCCAGCAGCTTAGCGGTAGGGGGGACAGCCTACGAGCAGTACTTC. Amino acids: CASSLAVGGTAYEQYF.

The rearrangement uses TRBV12-3 or TRBV12-4 and TRBJ2-2; no reliable D call. This CDR3 spans 16 amino acids. V was shortened by 7 bases and J by 5 bases, with 20 bases between the two germline ends. Here the CDR3 DNA reads TGTGCCAGCACCGACGAGGTTGTTAGTTTGACCGGGGAGCTGTTTTTT. It is translated as CASTDEVVSLTGELFF.

The chain combines TRBV3-1 with TRBJ2-5; 8 nucleotides agree with TRBD2. The germline V gene encodes CDR1 LGHDT and CDR2 YNNKEL (reference sequence). The V gene end was trimmed by 0 bases and the J gene end by 2 bases; junction bases not matched to a gene: 11. This CDR3 is built from 18 residues. CDR3 amino acids: CASSQDKPAGVSQETQYF. In DNA form, the CDR3 reads TGTGCCAGCAGCCAAGATAAACCAGCGGGAGTTTCGCAAGAGACCCAGTACTTC.

This clonotype was detected only a few times. The chain employs TRBV29-1 and TRBJ2-7, with a weak D call TRBD2 (5 bases). The V end was cut by 6 bases, the J end by 3 bases, with 21 bases between. This CDR3 comprises 15 residues. Per germline, CDR1 SQVTM and CDR2 ANQGSEA. The CDR3 loop is CSVAGRAITNYEQYF. CDR3 nucleotide sequence: TGCAGCGTCGCGGGCCGGGCAATCACTAACTACGAGCAGTACTTC.

This chain connects TRBV5-1 to TRBJ2-3; D not certain. CDR1 and CDR2 (germline): SGHRS, YFSETQ. Trimming pared 4 bases from V and 0 bases from J, leaving 24 bases between. This CDR3 region has 19 residues. The CDR3 coding sequence is TGCGCCAGCAGCCGAACTAATAGAGTACCCACGGAGAGCACAGATACGCAGTATTTT. It codes for CASSRTNRVPTESTDTQYF.